The clone carrying this TCR beta chain was counted only a few times. Its antigen is still unknown. The entry originates in a study of blood T cells in healthy people across ages. It was with a sample-barcoded 5' primer and a J-beta primer mix that a second PCR of roughly 6 to 12 cycles was run. TCRdb used MiXCR to reprocess the 5' RACE reads, holding one entry per CDR3 protein. This table holds roughly 800,000 distinct CDR3 sequences, around 25% found once. J gave up 0 bases and V 5 bases, and 3 bases lay outside the gene matches. The CDR3 spans 16 residues. Germline assignment: CDR1 MDHEN and CDR2 SYDVKM. Whole-study results and caveats: There was a strong correlation between TCR beta diversity and naive T cell percentage. Nothing was known about donor CMV status, and this possibly confounded expanded clonotype changes.

The data also belong to a second study, concerning T cells of mothers and their children. That source adds: Thymic selection molds TCR recombination output in much the same way for related pairs as for unrelated pairs. Slightly higher overlap, not significant, was seen in related mother-child pairs than in unrelated pairs.

This TCR derives from a boy between 10 and 17 years old in good health. The sequenced sample was blood. The rearrangement uses TRBV28 and TRBJ2-6; the match to TRBD1 covers 8 bases. The CDR3 reads CASSPGQVSGANVLTF. The DNA for the CDR3 is TGTGCCAGCAGTCCGGGACAGGTCTCTGGGGCCAACGTCCTGACTTTC.